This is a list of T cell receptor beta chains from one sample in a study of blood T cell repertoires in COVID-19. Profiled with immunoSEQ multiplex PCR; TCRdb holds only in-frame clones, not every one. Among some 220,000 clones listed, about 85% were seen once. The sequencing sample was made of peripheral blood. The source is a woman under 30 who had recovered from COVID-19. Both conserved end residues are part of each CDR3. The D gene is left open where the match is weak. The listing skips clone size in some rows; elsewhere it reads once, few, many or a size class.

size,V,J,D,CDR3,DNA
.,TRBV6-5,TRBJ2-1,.,CASFGSSGDNEQFF,TGTGCCAGCTTTGGTTCTTCAGGGGATAATGAGCAGTTCTTC
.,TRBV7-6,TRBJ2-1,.,CASSSVGDEQFF,TGTGCCAGCAGCTCCGTAGGGGATGAGCAGTTCTTC
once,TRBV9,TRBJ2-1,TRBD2,CASSVGLAGFSYNEQFF,TGTGCCAGCAGCGTCGGACTAGCGGGGTTTTCATACAATGAGCAGTTCTTC
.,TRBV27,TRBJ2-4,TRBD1,CASRGGQGRHIQYF,TGTGCCAGCAGGGGGGGACAGGGACGGCACATTCAGTACTTC
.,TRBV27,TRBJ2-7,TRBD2,CASSSYWAGGAYEQYF,TGTGCCAGCAGTTCCTACTGGGCGGGAGGAGCCTACGAGCAGTACTTC
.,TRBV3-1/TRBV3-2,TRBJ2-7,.,CASSHLSYEQYF,TGTGCCAGCAGCCACCTTTCCTACGAGCAGTACTTC
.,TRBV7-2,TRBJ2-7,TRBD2,CASSWTSGASYEQYF,TGTGCCAGCAGCTGGACTAGCGGGGCCTCCTACGAGCAGTACTTC
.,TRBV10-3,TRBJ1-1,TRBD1,CAIRSLGQGRGEAFF,TGTGCCATCAGGAGTCTGGGACAGGGGCGGGGTGAAGCTTTCTTT
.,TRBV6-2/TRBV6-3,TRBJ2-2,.,CASSLRLGPSNTGELFF,TGTGCCAGCAGCCTAAGACTAGGCCCATCGAACACCGGGGAGCTGTTTTTT
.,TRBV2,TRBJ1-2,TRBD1,CATQGQGNYGYTF,TGTGCCACCCAGGGACAGGGTAACTATGGCTACACCTTC
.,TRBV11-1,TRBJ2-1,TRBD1,CASSLGLGQGAYEQFF,TGTGCCAGCAGCTTGGGTCTGGGACAGGGGGCTTATGAGCAGTTCTTC
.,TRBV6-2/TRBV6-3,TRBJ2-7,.,CASSRDAGAGEQYF,TGTGCCAGCAGTCGGGACGCGGGGGCAGGCGAGCAGTACTTC
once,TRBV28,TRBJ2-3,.,CASSPYGRRGTDTQYF,TGTGCCAGCAGTCCCTACGGGAGACGGGGCACAGATACGCAGTATTTT
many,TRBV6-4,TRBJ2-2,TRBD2,CASSENAGGGTGELFF,TGTGCCAGCAGTGAAAACGCGGGAGGAGGCACCGGGGAGCTGTTTTTT
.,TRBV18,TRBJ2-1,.,CASSPFGSNYNEQFF,TGTGCCAGCTCACCATTTGGGAGTAACTACAATGAGCAGTTCTTC
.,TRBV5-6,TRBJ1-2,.,CASSTEVSCTF,TGTGCCAGCAGCACCGAGGTGAGCTGCACCTTC
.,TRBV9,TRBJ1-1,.,CASSVATRNHEAFF,TGTGCCAGCAGCGTAGCTACCAGGAATCATGAAGCTTTCTTT
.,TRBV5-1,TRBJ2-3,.,CASSFYSAQSTDTQYF,TGCGCCAGCAGCTTTTATAGCGCCCAATCCACAGATACGCAGTATTTT
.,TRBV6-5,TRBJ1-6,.,CASSYYGGSSPLHF,TGTGCCAGCAGTTACTACGGGGGTTCTTCACCCCTCCACTTT
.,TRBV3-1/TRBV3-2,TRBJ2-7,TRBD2,CASSQGLAGTYEQYF,TGTGCCAGCAGCCAAGGACTAGCGGGGACCTACGAGCAGTACTTC
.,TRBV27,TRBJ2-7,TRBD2,CASSLLAGAPYEQYF,TGTGCCAGCAGTTTACTAGCGGGAGCGCCCTACGAGCAGTACTTC
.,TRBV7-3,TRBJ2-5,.,CASSRTGDETQYF,TGTGCCAGCAGTCGCACAGGAGACGAGACCCAGTACTTC
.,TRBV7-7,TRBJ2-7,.,CASSLTSGAYEQYF,TGTGCCAGCAGCTTAACCAGCGGAGCGTACGAGCAGTACTTC
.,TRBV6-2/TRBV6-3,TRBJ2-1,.,CASSYSTSGDYNEQFF,TGTGCCAGCAGTTACTCGACAAGCGGAGACTACAATGAGCAGTTCTTC
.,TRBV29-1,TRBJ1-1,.,CSVGQGGKVEAFF,TGCAGCGTTGGTCAGGGTGGAAAGGTTGAAGCTTTCTTT
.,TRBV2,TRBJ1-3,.,CASSSRRQIFSGNTIYF,TGTGCCAGCAGTTCACGCAGACAGATTTTCTCTGGAAACACCATATATTTT
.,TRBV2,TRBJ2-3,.,CATQIRVGTDTQYF,TGTGCCACCCAAATCCGGGTCGGAACAGATACGCAGTATTTT
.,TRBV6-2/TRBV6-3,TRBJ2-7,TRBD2,CASSYSTGTSEWYEQYF,TGTGCCAGCAGTTACTCGACCGGGACTAGCGAATGGTACGAGCAGTACTTC
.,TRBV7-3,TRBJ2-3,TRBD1,CASRPGQGLGTDTQYF,TGTGCCAGCAGGCCGGGACAGGGATTGGGCACAGATACGCAGTATTTT
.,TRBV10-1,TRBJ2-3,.,CASSPSTGAGTDTQYF,TGCGCCAGCAGTCCATCGACCGGCGCGGGGACAGATACGCAGTATTTT
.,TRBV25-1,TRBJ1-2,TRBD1,CASSGISRTGSNYGYTF,TGTGCCAGCAGTGGAATTTCTCGGACAGGCTCTAACTATGGCTACACCTTC
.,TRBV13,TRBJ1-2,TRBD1,CASTPGGQALLYGYTF,TGTGCCAGCACCCCAGGGGGACAGGCCCTACTCTATGGCTACACCTTC
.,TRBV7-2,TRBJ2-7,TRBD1,CASSFTPGQGHYEQYF,TGTGCCAGCAGCTTTACACCAGGACAGGGACACTACGAGCAGTACTTC
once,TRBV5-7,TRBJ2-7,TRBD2,CASSSGTSGRAHEQYF,TGTGCCAGCAGCTCAGGGACTAGCGGGAGGGCACACGAGCAGTACTTC
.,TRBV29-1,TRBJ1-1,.,CSVDAGGSEAFF,TGCAGCGTTGACGCGGGGGGATCTGAAGCTTTCTTT
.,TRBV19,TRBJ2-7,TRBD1,CASSMSTGGSYEQYF,TGTGCCAGTAGTATGTCGACAGGGGGCTCCTACGAGCAGTACTTC
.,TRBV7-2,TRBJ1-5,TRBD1,CASSSNSPGGNQPQHF,TGTGCCAGCAGCTCTAACTCCCCAGGGGGGAATCAGCCCCAGCATTTT
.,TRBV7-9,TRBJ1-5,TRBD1,CASSRGQGPQPQHF,TGTGCCAGCAGCCGCGGACAGGGACCTCAGCCCCAGCATTTT
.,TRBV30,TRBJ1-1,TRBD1,CAWEAGGITEAFF,TGTGCCTGGGAGGCAGGGGGAATCACTGAAGCTTTCTTT
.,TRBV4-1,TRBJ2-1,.,CASSQVAGIGQFF,TGCGCCAGCAGCCAAGTCGCCGGGATCGGGCAGTTCTTC
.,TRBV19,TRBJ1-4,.,CASSITGSSNEKLFF,TGTGCCAGTAGTATCACAGGGTCCTCTAATGAAAAACTGTTTTTT
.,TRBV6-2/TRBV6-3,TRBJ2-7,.,CASSDRRGSYEQYF,TGTGCCAGCAGTGATAGGCGCGGTTCCTACGAGCAGTACTTC
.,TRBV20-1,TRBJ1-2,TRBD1,CSARDRVIYTF,TGCAGTGCTCGGGACAGGGTTATCTACACCTTC
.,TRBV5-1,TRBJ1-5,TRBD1,CASSLETGADQPQHF,TGCGCCAGCAGCTTGGAGACAGGGGCGGATCAGCCCCAGCATTTT
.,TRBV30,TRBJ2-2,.,CAWSFQGELFF,TGTGCCTGGAGCTTTCAGGGGGAGCTGTTTTTT
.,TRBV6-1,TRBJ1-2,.,CASSEVEAWGDGYTF,TGTGCCAGCAGTGAAGTGGAGGCCTGGGGGGATGGCTACACCTTC
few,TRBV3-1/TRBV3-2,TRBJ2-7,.,CASSQVIARHYEQYF,TGTGCCAGCAGCCAAGTAATCGCTAGGCACTACGAGCAGTACTTC
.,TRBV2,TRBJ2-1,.,CASSLRDMTYNEQFF,TGTGCCAGCAGCCTACGGGACATGACCTACAATGAGCAGTTCTTC
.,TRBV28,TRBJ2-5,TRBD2,CASSSGLAGVQETQYF,TGTGCCAGCAGTTCTGGACTAGCGGGGGTCCAAGAGACCCAGTACTTC
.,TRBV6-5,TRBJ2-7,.,CASSHGQFSYEQYF,TGTGCCAGCAGCCACGGACAGTTCTCCTACGAGCAGTACTTC
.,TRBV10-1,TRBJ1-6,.,CASSGQYNSPLHF,TGCGCCAGCAGTGGACAGTATAATTCACCCCTCCACTTT
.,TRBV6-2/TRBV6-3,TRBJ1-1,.,CASSLFGGANTEAFF,TGTGCCAGCAGCCTCTTTGGGGGGGCGAACACTGAAGCTTTCTTT
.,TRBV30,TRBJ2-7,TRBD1,CACSTGSPAEQYF,TGTGCCTGTTCGACAGGGTCCCCCGCCGAGCAGTACTTC
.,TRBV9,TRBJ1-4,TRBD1,CASSAWTGANEKLFF,TGTGCCAGCAGCGCTTGGACAGGGGCTAATGAAAAACTGTTTTTT
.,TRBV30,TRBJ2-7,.,CAWSVRLVREQYF,TGTGCCTGGAGTGTTCGACTAGTTAGGGAGCAGTACTTC
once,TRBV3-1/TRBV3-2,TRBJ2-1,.,CASSQGTPGSEQFF,TGTGCCAGCAGCCAAGGGACTCCCGGCAGTGAGCAGTTCTTC
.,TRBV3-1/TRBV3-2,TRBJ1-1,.,CASSLGARTEAFF,TGTGCCAGCAGCCTGGGGGCGCGGACTGAAGCTTTCTTT